These 20 T cell receptor beta chains share one sample of origin, sequenced in a study of PD-L1 blockade in urothelial cancer. The assay was immunoSEQ multiplex PCR, and TCRdb's table has in-frame clones only and misses some. Of under 40,000 clones in the sample, 82% were seen once. Time point described: pretreatment peripheral blood. The sample consisted of PBMCs, taken around atezolizumab (anti-PD-L1) treatment. The receptor source for this set is a man in his 60s with urothelial cancer.

The J gene is TRBJ1-2, the V gene TRBV5-6; 11 bases line up with TRBD1. The CDR3 contains 16 residues. V shed 4 bases, J shed 5 bases, and the junction held 10 bases outside the gene matches. Looked up from germline, CDR1 is SGHDT and CDR2 is YYEEEE. The CDR3, as DNA: TGTGCCAGCAGCCCCGGGACAGGGGGATCTGGGTATGGCTACACCTTC. Translated, it gives CASSPGTGGSGYGYTF.

The rearrangement uses TRBV10-3 and TRBJ2-3; the match to TRBD2 covers 8 bases. The CDR3 has 15 residues. The junction had 7 bases not matched to a gene; V was cut back by 3 bases and J by 5 bases. The V gene's germline CDR1 is ENHRY and CDR2 SYGVKD. For the CDR3, the DNA is TGTGCCATCAGTGAAGCAGCGGGGGAGGGAGATACGCAGTATTTT. Amino acids: CAISEAAGEGDTQYF.

This chain uses TRBV28 with TRBJ2-7; TRBD1 matches 9 bases. The CDR3 is made up of 14 amino acids. Germline-derived CDR1 and CDR2 are MDHEN and SYDVKM. The J segment lost 5 bases and the V segment lost 5 bases, leaving 7 bases of the junction unmatched. CDR3 sequence (DNA): TGTGCCAGCAGTATTGGGGACAGGGCCCACGAGCAGTACTTC. Translated: CASSIGDRAHEQYF.

The chain has TRBV28 and TRBJ2-7; D might be TRBD1 (6 bases). Germline values: CDR1 MDHEN, CDR2 SYDVKM. The ends were cut back, 5 bases at V and 3 bases at J, with 14 bases in the middle. This CDR3 has 14 residues. CDR3 amino acids: CASSGRTVNYEQYF. CDR3 nucleotide sequence: TGTGCCAGCAGTGGGCGGACAGTAAACTACGAGCAGTACTTC.

The chain links TRBV27 to TRBJ1-4; 12 nucleotides line up with TRBD1. Germline V CDR1 and CDR2: MNHEY, SMNVEV (reference sequence). This CDR3 spans 19 amino acids. V was clipped by 5 bases and J by 3 bases; unmatched bases: 13. This CDR3 is CASSPTRGTGGLSNEKLFF. The CDR3 coding sequence is TGTGCCAGCAGTCCGACCCGAGGGACAGGGGGCTTGTCTAATGAAAAACTGTTTTTT.

This clone was detected once. The chain recombines TRBV2 with TRBJ1-4; TRBD1 might be the D (5 bases). V lost 5 bases and J lost 0, with 10 bases in between. The CDR3 loop spans 15 amino acids. CDR1 and CDR2 from the germline V gene are SNHLY and FYNNEI. This CDR3 is CASSPGGATNEKLFF. CDR3 coding DNA: TGTGCCAGCAGTCCCGGGGGGGCAACTAATGAAAAACTGTTTTTT.

CDR3 sequence reads: CASSDSNRGSYNEQFF. CDR3 nucleotides: TGTGCCAGCAGCGATAGCAACAGGGGATCCTACAATGAGCAGTTCTTC. The chain carries TRBV7-2 and TRBJ2-1; 7 bases match TRBD1. V shed 5 bases, J shed 1 base, and the junction held 8 bases outside the gene matches. CDR1 SGHTA and CDR2 FQGNSA come from the germline V gene. The CDR3 contains 16 residues.

V gene TRBV7-9 combines with J gene TRBJ2-3; tentatively, D is TRBD1 (6 bases). V lost 5 bases and J 2 bases, leaving 14 bases between the germline ends. Germline V gene data show CDR1 as SEHNR and CDR2 as FQNEAQ (reference sequence). The CDR3 covers 15 residues. The CDR3 DNA reads TGTGCCAGCAGCGACCAGGGGCCCAACACAGATACGCAGTATTTT. This codes for CASSDQGPNTDTQYF.

The V and J genes are TRBV4-1 and TRBJ2-5; TRBD2 matches at 13 bases. Germline V gene lookup returns CDR1 MGHRA and CDR2 YSYEKL. After removal of 4 bases from V and 4 bases from J, the junction contained 15 bases not matched to a gene. CDR3 length equals 19 residues. The CDR3 nucleotides are TGCGCCAGCAGCCTACCCACCGGGACTAGCGGGGCCCCAACAGAGACCCAGTACTTC. Translation gives CASSLPTGTSGAPTETQYF.

The chain recombines TRBV5-1 with TRBJ2-1; 9 bases align to TRBD2. Germline V CDR1 and CDR2: SGHRS, YFSETQ. This CDR3 is 14 amino acids long. Trimming cost V 0 bases and J 9 bases; bases outside gene matches: 4. The CDR3, as DNA: TGCGCCAGCAGCTTGGAGGCGGGGGGGCTTGAGCAGTTCTTC. This sequence encodes CASSLEAGGLEQFF.

This clone was detected once. The rearrangement joins TRBV5-4 to TRBJ2-5, with no clear D. Germline-derived CDR1 and CDR2 are SGHNT and YYREEE (reference sequence). The CDR3 contains 16 residues. V dropped 0 bases and J dropped 0 bases, with 12 bases sitting between them. This CDR3 is CASSLGLAENQETQYF. CDR3 sequence (DNA): TGTGCCAGCAGCTTGGGACTGGCCGAGAACCAAGAGACCCAGTACTTC.

The genes are TRBV5-1 and TRBJ2-7, with 7 bases identical to TRBD1. The CDR3 spans 17 residues. Germline-derived CDR1 and CDR2 are SGHRS and YFSETQ. The V segment lost 4 bases and the J segment 1 base; nucleotides outside the gene matches: 14. The CDR3 here is CASSRMGTAYFSYEQYF. Here the CDR3 DNA reads TGCGCCAGCAGCCGGATGGGGACAGCCTACTTTTCCTACGAGCAGTACTTC.

The chain uses TRBV6-5 and TRBJ2-2; 7 nucleotides match TRBD1. The CDR3 spans 14 residues. Germline V gene sequence: CDR1 MNHEY, CDR2 SVGAGI. V lost 9 bases to trimming and J lost 6 bases; unmatched junction nucleotides: 10. Here the CDR3 DNA reads TGTGCCAGTAGGGGGCTCCAATCCCCCGGGGAGCTGTTTTTT. Amino acids: CASRGLQSPGELFF.

The chain uses TRBV6-1 and TRBJ2-7, with TRBD1 identical over 9 bases. V was pared by 1 base and J by 5 bases, with 9 bases of the junction left unmatched. Germline V gene data show CDR1 as MNHNS and CDR2 as SASEGT. The CDR3 consists of 16 residues. CDR3 in DNA: TGTGCCAGCAGTGAAGGTATAGGGACAGGGAAAGACGAGCAGTACTTC. Translation gives CASSEGIGTGKDEQYF.

This rearrangement joins TRBV7-6 to TRBJ2-3; 7 bases align to TRBD1. Trimming took 4 bases from V and 2 from J; bases not matched to a gene: 6. This CDR3 has 15 amino acids. CDR1 SGHVS and CDR2 FNYEAQ come from the germline V gene. CDR3 sequence reads: CASSSTGTATDTQYF. As DNA, the CDR3 is TGTGCCAGCAGCTCCACCGGGACAGCCACAGATACGCAGTATTTT.

The gene calls are TRBV19 and TRBJ2-7, with a weak D call TRBD1 (6 bases). From germline, CDR1 is LNHDA and CDR2 SQIVND (reference sequence). Trimming took off 5 bases at V and 2 bases at J, with 13 bases between the two ends. This CDR3 contains 14 residues. The CDR3 bases are TGTGCCAGTAGTCGGGCAGGGGCCGCCTACGAGCAGTACTTC. It yields the protein CASSRAGAAYEQYF. The full variable domain, its missing parts supplied by reference TRBV19 and TRBJ2-7, is DGGITQSPKYLFRKEGQNVTLSCEQNLNHDAMYWYRQDPGQGLRLIYYSQIVNDFQKGDIAEGYSVSREKKESFPLTVTSAQKNPTAFYLCASSRAGAAYEQYFGPGTRLTVT.

The chain links TRBV27 to TRBJ2-5, with a weak D call TRBD1 (6 bases). The V and J ends lost 4 bases and 7 bases respectively, with 19 bases between them. In germline, CDR1 is MNHEY, CDR2 SMNVEV (reference sequence). This CDR3 region has 15 residues. CDR3 sequence: CASSSQQGSGWTQYF. The CDR3 coding sequence is TGTGCCAGCAGTTCTCAACAGGGATCGGGCTGGACCCAGTACTTC.

The genes are TRBV10-1 and TRBJ2-7; 7 bases are shared with TRBD1. The CDR3 is made up of 13 amino acids. Germline V gene lookup returns CDR1 WNHNN and CDR2 SYGVQD (reference sequence). V dropped 10 bases and J dropped 0; count of bases not matched to a gene: 6. Here the CDR3 reads CATDSGGSYEQYF. CDR3 in DNA: TGCGCCACCGACTCAGGGGGCTCCTACGAGCAGTACTTC.

This clone was observed a single time. The J gene is TRBJ1-5, the V gene TRBV27; D gene ambiguous. Trimming removed 5 bases from V and 4 bases from J, with 15 bases in between. This CDR3 is 15 amino acids long. CDR1 and CDR2 from the germline V gene are MNHEY and SMNVEV (reference sequence). The CDR3 spells CASSPWEGLNQPQHF. CDR3 bases: TGTGCCAGCAGTCCGTGGGAGGGCCTAAATCAGCCCCAGCATTTT.

The chain has TRBV5-6 and TRBJ1-1, with no clear D. CDR3 length: 18 residues. Germline-derived CDR1 and CDR2 are SGHDT and YYEEEE. V lost 0 bases and J lost 0, with 18 bases in between. The CDR3 DNA reads as TGTGCCAGCAGCTTGGGTGCCGATTCGGGAGGTCTGAACACTGAAGCTTTCTTT. The encoded protein is CASSLGADSGGLNTEAFF.